The entry below gives a single T cell receptor (beta chain) sequence along with its context. What it recognizes is unknown. Profiling relied on immunoSEQ multiplex PCR, and the TCRdb table lists in-frame clones only, not all of them. The data contain roughly 56,000 clones, 73% of them singletons. The ends lost 4 bases at V and 6 bases at J; junction bases unmatched: 7. The CDR3 runs 16 residues. In germline, CDR1 is SGHRS, CDR2 YFSETQ. The data were obtained in a study of vaccination effects on CD4 cells after COVID-19. Across the whole study: It was a median of 72 days after the second dose that post-vaccine samples were obtained. Findings of the study overall: Clones of infection and vaccine origin contracted markedly late after vaccination. Of the vaccine-induced clones from healthy vaccinees, merely 1 of 255 recognized common cold coronaviruses as well.

Sequencing followed a ViraFEST assay step that expanded antigen-specific CD4+ T cells with viral peptide pools. At the end of 9 to 11 days of culture, CD4+ T cells were isolated. Two-dose BNT162b2 or mRNA-1273 vaccination was given to participants. J is TRBJ2-2 and V is TRBV5-1, with 12 bases aligning to TRBD2. This receptor was taken from a human donor who received a COVID-19 vaccine. The material sequenced was CD4+ T cells from PBMCs cultured with HCoV-229E spike peptides, taken after COVID-19 vaccination. The CDR3 sequence: CASSPLAGGPAGELFF. CDR3 bases: TGCGCCAGCAGCCCCCTAGCGGGGGGGCCCGCCGGGGAGCTGTTTTTT.